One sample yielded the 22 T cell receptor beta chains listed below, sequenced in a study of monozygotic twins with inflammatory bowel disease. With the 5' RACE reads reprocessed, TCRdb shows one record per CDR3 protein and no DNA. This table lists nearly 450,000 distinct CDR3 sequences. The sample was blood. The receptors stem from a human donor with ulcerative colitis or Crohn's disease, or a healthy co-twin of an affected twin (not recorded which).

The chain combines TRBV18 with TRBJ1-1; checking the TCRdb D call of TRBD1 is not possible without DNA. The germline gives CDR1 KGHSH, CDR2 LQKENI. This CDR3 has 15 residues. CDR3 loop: CASSSQGAGGTEAFF.

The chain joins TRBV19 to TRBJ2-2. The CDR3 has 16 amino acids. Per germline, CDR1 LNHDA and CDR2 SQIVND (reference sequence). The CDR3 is CASSSPVGANTGELFF. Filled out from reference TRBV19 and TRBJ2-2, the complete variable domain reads DGGITQSPKYLFRKEGQNVTLSCEQNLNHDAMYWYRQDPGQGLRLIYYSQIVNDFQKGDIAEGYSVSREKKESFPLTVTSAQKNPTAFYLCASSSPVGANTGELFFGEGSRLTVL.

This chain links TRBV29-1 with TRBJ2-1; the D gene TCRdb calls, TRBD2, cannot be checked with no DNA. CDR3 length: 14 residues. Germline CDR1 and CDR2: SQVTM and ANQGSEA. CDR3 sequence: CSVMTSGRPNGQFF.

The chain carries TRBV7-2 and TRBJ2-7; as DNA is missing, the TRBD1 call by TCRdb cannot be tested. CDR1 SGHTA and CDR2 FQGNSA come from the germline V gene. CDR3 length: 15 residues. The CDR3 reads CASSPQGVSAYEQYF. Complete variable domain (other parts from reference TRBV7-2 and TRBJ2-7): GAGVSQSPSNKVTEKGKDVELRCDPISGHTALYWYRQSLGQGLEFLIYFQGNSAPDKSGLPSDRFSAERTGGSVSTLTIQRTQQEDSAVYLCASSPQGVSAYEQYFGPGTRLTVT.

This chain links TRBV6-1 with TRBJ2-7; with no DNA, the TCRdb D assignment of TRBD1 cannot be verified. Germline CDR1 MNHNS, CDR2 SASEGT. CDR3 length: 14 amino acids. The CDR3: CASSTQDRLYEQYF.

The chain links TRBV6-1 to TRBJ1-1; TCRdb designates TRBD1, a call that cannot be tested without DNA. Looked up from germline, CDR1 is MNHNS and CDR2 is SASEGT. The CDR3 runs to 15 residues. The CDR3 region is CASSPGRRGETEAFF.

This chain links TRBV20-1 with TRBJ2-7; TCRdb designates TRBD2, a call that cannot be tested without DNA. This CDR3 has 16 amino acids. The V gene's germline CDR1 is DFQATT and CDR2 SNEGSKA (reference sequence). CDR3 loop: CSARDYGGPSSYEQYF.

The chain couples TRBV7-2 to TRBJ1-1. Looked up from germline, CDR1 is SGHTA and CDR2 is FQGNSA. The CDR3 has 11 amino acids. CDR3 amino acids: CASSLGRVAFF.

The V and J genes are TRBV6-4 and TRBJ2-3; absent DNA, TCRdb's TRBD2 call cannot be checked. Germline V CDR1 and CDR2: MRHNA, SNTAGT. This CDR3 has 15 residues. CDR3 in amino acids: CASSDEAGGQDTQYF.

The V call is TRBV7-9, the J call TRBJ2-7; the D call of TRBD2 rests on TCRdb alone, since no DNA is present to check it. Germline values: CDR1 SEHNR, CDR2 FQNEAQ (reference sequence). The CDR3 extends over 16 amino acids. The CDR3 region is CASSLVAGLALYEQYF.

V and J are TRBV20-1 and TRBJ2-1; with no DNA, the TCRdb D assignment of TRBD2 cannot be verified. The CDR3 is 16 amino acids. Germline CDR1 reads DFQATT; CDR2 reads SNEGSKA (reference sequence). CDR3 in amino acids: CSARPGELAGGREQFF.

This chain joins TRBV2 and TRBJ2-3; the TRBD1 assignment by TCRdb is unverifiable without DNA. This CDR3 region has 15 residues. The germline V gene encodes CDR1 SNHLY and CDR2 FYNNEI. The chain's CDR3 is CASSEQIEGADTQYF.

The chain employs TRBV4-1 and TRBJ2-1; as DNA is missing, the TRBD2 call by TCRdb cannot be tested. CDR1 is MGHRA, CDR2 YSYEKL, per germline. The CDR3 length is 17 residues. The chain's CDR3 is CASSQGSLASSYNEQFF.

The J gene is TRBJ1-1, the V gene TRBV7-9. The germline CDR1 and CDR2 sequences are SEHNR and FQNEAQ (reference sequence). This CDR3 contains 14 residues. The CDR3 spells CASSLLSLNTEAFF. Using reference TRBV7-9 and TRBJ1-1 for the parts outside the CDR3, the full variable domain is DTGVSQNPRHKITKRGQNVTFRCDPISEHNRLYWYRQTLGQGPEFLTYFQNEAQLEKSRLLSDRFSAERPKGSFSTLEIQRTEQGDSAMYLCASSLLSLNTEAFFGQGTRLTVV.

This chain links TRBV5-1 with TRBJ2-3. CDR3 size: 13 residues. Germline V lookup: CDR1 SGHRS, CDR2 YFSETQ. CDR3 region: CASSTDNTDTQYF.

CDR3 in amino acids: CASSQRLGHGAYEQYF. The chain uses TRBV4-1 and TRBJ2-7; TCRdb names TRBD1, which stays unverified in the absence of DNA. In germline, CDR1 is MGHRA, CDR2 YSYEKL. The CDR3 totals 16 residues.

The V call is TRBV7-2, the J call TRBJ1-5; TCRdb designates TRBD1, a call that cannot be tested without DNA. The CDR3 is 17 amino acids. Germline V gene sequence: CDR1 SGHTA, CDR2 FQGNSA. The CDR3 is CASSLGTGTVGNQPQHF. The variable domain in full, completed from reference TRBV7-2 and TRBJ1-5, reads GAGVSQSPSNKVTEKGKDVELRCDPISGHTALYWYRQSLGQGLEFLIYFQGNSAPDKSGLPSDRFSAERTGGSVSTLTIQRTQQEDSAVYLCASSLGTGTVGNQPQHFGDGTRLSIL.

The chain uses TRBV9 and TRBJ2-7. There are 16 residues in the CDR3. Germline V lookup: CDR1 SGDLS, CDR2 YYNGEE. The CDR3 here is CASSVAYKELPTEQYF.

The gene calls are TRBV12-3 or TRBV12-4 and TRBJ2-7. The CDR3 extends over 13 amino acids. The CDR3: CASSLPNLYEQYF.

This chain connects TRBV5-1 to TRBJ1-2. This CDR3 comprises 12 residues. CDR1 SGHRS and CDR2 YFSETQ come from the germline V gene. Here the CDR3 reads CASSLEGYGYTF.

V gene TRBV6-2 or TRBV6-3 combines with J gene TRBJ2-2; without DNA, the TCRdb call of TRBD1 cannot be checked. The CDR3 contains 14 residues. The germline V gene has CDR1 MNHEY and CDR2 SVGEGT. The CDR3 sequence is CASTRPQNTGELFF.

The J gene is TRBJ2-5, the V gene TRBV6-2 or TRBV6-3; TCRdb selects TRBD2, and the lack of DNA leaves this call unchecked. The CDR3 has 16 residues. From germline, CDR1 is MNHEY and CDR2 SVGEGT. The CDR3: CASSYASGYFQETQYF.